Below are 32 T cell receptor beta chains sequenced from a single sample in a study of post-analysis software for immune sequencing data. General observations from the study: Elevated frequency relative to controls characterized 4 or 5 TRBV segments in patients, TRBV5-6, TRBV5-1 and TRBV20-1 among them.

Every TCR beta cDNA library bore unique molecular identifiers. TCRdb passed the PCR reads through MiXCR, listing each CDR3 protein once. The sample contains approximately 660,000 distinct CDR3 sequences, over 45% of which appear only once. What these receptors recognize is not known. Sequencing was done on a sample of blood. These receptors all stem from a girl aged 2-10 years with multiple sclerosis.

This chain joins TRBV7-9 and TRBJ1-2; tentatively, D is TRBD1 (6 bases). Germline-derived CDR1 and CDR2 are SEHNR and FQNEAQ (reference sequence). Trimming removed 1 base from V and 6 bases from J, with 9 bases in between. The CDR3 has 13 amino acids. The CDR3 protein is CASSLGGQDGYTF. DNA for the CDR3: TGTGCCAGCAGCTTAGGGGGGCAAGATGGCTACACCTTC.

This clonotype was observed a few times. The rearrangement links TRBV20-1 to TRBJ2-3, with D uncertain. CDR3 length: 13 residues. Deletions cut 4 bases from V and 6 bases from J, with 14 bases between. Germline V gene lookup returns CDR1 DFQATT and CDR2 SNEGSKA (reference sequence). CDR3 nucleotides: TGCAGTGCTATCTTTTTTGGGTCCGATACGCAGTATTTT. It yields the protein CSAIFFGSDTQYF.

The gene calls are TRBV7-9 and TRBJ1-2; 11 positions match TRBD1. There are 17 residues in the CDR3. Germline assignment: CDR1 SEHNR and CDR2 FQNEAQ (reference sequence). Trimming removed 3 bases from V and 4 bases from J; junction bases left unmatched: 10. The CDR3 protein is CASSFGTGGSSTYGYTF. CDR3 in DNA: TGTGCCAGCAGCTTCGGGACAGGGGGGAGCTCTACCTATGGCTACACCTTC.

In its sample, this clonotype was seen a few times. The rearrangement uses TRBV11-1 and TRBJ1-2; weak D call: TRBD1 (6 bases). The germline CDR1 and CDR2 sequences are SGHAT and FQDESV (reference sequence). V shed 5 bases and J shed 8 bases, with 12 bases lying between them. The CDR3 has 12 residues. The CDR3 DNA is TGTGCCAGCAGCGTTCAGGGGCACGGCTACACCTTC. Its protein is CASSVQGHGYTF.

The rearrangement uses TRBV3-1 and TRBJ2-1, with D perhaps TRBD1 or TRBD2 (5 bases each). The V end lost 8 bases, the J end lost 8 bases, and 28 bases lay between the germline ends. This CDR3 is built from 17 residues. Germline V CDR1 and CDR2: LGHDT, YNNKEL (reference sequence). The CDR3 nucleotides read TGTGCCAGCTGGGATTTGGGGAGTCAGGGTTGGGGCGATGAGCAGTTCTTC. Its protein product is CASWDLGSQGWGDEQFF.

V is TRBV28 and J is TRBJ2-1, with 9 bases fitting TRBD1. The junction had 7 bases not matched to a gene; V was cut back by 5 bases and J by 8 bases. There are 14 residues in the CDR3. Germline assignment: CDR1 MDHEN and CDR2 SYDVKM. The CDR3 DNA sequence: TGTGCCAGCAGTCACAGGGGGCGCGACGATGAGCAGTTCTTC. It is translated as CASSHRGRDDEQFF.

The rearrangement uses TRBV20-1 and TRBJ2-4; 15 nucleotides line up with TRBD2. V was clipped by 0 bases and J by 3 bases; unmatched bases: 12. The germline gives CDR1 DFQATT, CDR2 SNEGSKA (reference sequence). The CDR3 has 20 residues. CDR3 sequence (DNA): TGCAGTGCTAGAGATTGGGCGGGACTAGCGGGAGGCGAAGGCAAAAACATTCAGTACTTC. Its protein product is CSARDWAGLAGGEGKNIQYF.

This chain joins TRBV20-1 and TRBJ2-5, with D unclear. V shed 6 bases and J shed 5 bases, with 19 bases lying between them. The CDR3 is 14 amino acids. The germline CDR1 and CDR2 sequences are DFQATT and SNEGSKA (reference sequence). Written as DNA, the CDR3 is TGCAGTGCCTTGGCGAATCCCCCGGGTGAGACCCAGTACTTC. Its protein product is CSALANPPGETQYF.

This clonotype was found a few times. The chain recombines TRBV5-5 with TRBJ2-1; tentative D call: TRBD1 (5 bases). This CDR3 comprises 15 residues. CDR1 is SGHKS, CDR2 YYEKEE, per germline (reference sequence). V was clipped by 4 bases and J by 8 bases, with 19 bases between them. For the CDR3, the DNA is TGTGCCAGCAGCCCCTCCTGGGGCAAGGATTATGAGCAGTTCTTC. Translation: CASSPSWGKDYEQFF.

J is TRBJ2-5 and V is TRBV5-1; weak D call: TRBD2 (6 bases). V lost 3 bases to trimming and J lost 1 base, with 10 bases between them. Germline V gene lookup returns CDR1 SGHRS and CDR2 YFSETQ. The CDR3 has 14 amino acids. CDR3 amino acids: CASSWAGIQETQYF. DNA for the CDR3: TGCGCCAGCAGCTGGGCGGGGATCCAAGAGACCCAGTACTTC. Together with reference TRBV5-1 and TRBJ2-5, the CDR3 gives the full variable domain: KAGVTQTPRYLIKTRGQQVTLSCSPISGHRSVSWYQQTPGQGLQFLFEYFSETQRNKGNFPGRFSGRQFSNSRSEMNVSTLELGDSALYLCASSWAGIQETQYFGPGTRLLVL.

The V and J genes are TRBV7-8 and TRBJ2-1, with D possibly being TRBD2 (6 bases). Germline CDR1 SGHVS, CDR2 FQNEAQ. The CDR3 length is 15 residues. Trimming cost V 6 bases and J 6 bases, with 18 bases left between them. The CDR3 nucleotides are TGTGCCAGCAGTATAACCGGGACTCTACCCAATGAGCAGTTCTTC. Translation: CASSITGTLPNEQFF.

The CDR3 nucleotides are TGTGCCAGCAGTTACAGAGGGGTTCCAGATACGCAGTATTTT. Translation gives CASSYRGVPDTQYF. The rearrangement links TRBV6-2 or TRBV6-3 to TRBJ2-3, with D possibly called TRBD1 or TRBD2 (5 bases each). Germline CDR1 is MNHEY and CDR2 is SVGEGT. This CDR3 region has 14 residues. Trimming stripped 2 bases from V and 4 bases from J, with 10 bases between.

This chain links TRBV9 with TRBJ2-5, with TRBD1 as a possible D gene (5 bases). The CDR3 contains 13 residues. Germline CDR1 is SGDLS and CDR2 is YYNGEE. The V end was cut by 0 bases, the J end by 11 bases, with 14 bases between. This CDR3 is CASSVDTGYEQYF. The DNA for the CDR3 is TGTGCCAGCAGCGTAGACACAGGCTATGAGCAGTACTTC.

The chain links TRBV7-9 to TRBJ1-2; possible D gene TRBD1, 6 bases. V dropped 0 bases and J dropped 3 bases, with 14 bases sitting between them. This CDR3 contains 16 residues. CDR1 and CDR2 (germline): SEHNR, FQNEAQ (reference sequence). The CDR3 loop is CASSLAGRDNYYGYTF. CDR3 bases: TGTGCCAGCAGCTTAGCTGGCCGGGACAACTACTATGGCTACACCTTC.

V and J are TRBV11-2 and TRBJ2-3, with TRBD2 matching over 10 bases. The germline V gene has CDR1 SGHAT and CDR2 FQNNGV. The CDR3 spans 21 residues. The ends lost 3 bases at V and 0 bases at J; junction bases unmatched: 18. The chain's CDR3 is CASSLRPMGSGGESSTDTQYF. DNA for the CDR3: TGTGCCAGCAGCTTGAGGCCCATGGGCAGCGGGGGGGAATCTAGCACAGATACGCAGTATTTT.

The V call is TRBV27, the J call TRBJ1-2; TRBD1 aligns across 7 bases. The CDR3 contains 15 residues. V was pared by 5 bases and J by 3 bases, with 9 bases of the junction left unmatched. Germline CDR1 MNHEY, CDR2 SMNVEV (reference sequence). The CDR3 nucleotides are TGTGCCAGCAGTACGACAGGGTTGACTGACTATGGCTACACCTTC. Translating gives CASSTTGLTDYGYTF.

This clonotype was found a few times. The chain combines TRBV15 with TRBJ2-7, with TRBD1 matching over 9 bases. Germline CDR1 LNHNV, CDR2 YYDKDF (reference sequence). The CDR3 runs to 14 residues. V trimming: 11 bases; J trimming: 4 bases; junction bases outside the gene matches: 12. The CDR3: CAASEGQGPYEQYF. The CDR3 region has the DNA TGTGCCGCAAGTGAGGGACAGGGACCTTACGAGCAGTACTTC.

This chain joins TRBV7-9 and TRBJ1-5; D unclear. The V end lost 1 base, the J end lost 3 bases, and 7 bases lay between the germline ends. From germline, CDR1 is SEHNR and CDR2 FQNEAQ (reference sequence). This CDR3 has 14 amino acids. The CDR3 sequence: CASSLGTANQPQHF. In DNA form, the CDR3 reads TGTGCCAGCAGCTTAGGTACCGCCAATCAGCCCCAGCATTTT.

Comments on this clonotype: One junction end does not reproduce the germline sequence, and a read error may be involved. V is TRBV10-2 and J is TRBJ2-1; D not certain. Germline assignment: CDR1 WSHSY and CDR2 SAAADI. This CDR3 contains 13 residues. CDR3 sequence (DNA): TGCGCCGGCAGTGGACGGGTCCTCAATGAGCAGTTCTTC. Its translation: CAGSGRVLNEQFF.

The chain couples TRBV10-3 to TRBJ2-3, with D possibly matching TRBD2 (6 bases). In germline, CDR1 is ENHRY, CDR2 SYGVKD. Trimming left V 4 bases short and J 0 bases short, with 14 bases between. The CDR3 has 16 residues. As DNA, the CDR3 is TGTGCCATCAGTGCACCGGGGGAGTCTAGCACAGATACGCAGTATTTT. Protein: CAISAPGESSTDTQYF.

The chain joins TRBV27 to TRBJ2-3; D gene unclear. The CDR3 is 14 residues long. CDR1 is MNHEY, CDR2 SMNVEV, per germline (reference sequence). V lost 2 bases and J lost 0, with 6 bases in between. CDR3 sequence: CASSLQESTDTQYF. CDR3 in DNA: TGTGCCAGCAGTTTACAGGAAAGCACAGATACGCAGTATTTT.

The chain recombines TRBV15 with TRBJ2-5; 9 bases map to TRBD1. This CDR3 comprises 15 residues. V dropped 10 bases and J dropped 2; count of bases not matched to a gene: 11. The V gene's germline CDR1 is LNHNV and CDR2 YYDKDF (reference sequence). The CDR3 coding sequence is TGTGCCAGCGGGACAGGGCCCAACCCTCAAGAGACCCAGTACTTC. Its translation is CASGTGPNPQETQYF.

The CDR3 here is CASSYEENTEAFF. DNA of the CDR3: TGTGCCAGCAGCTACGAGGAAAACACTGAAGCTTTCTTT. The chain carries TRBV11-1 and TRBJ1-1; D gene ambiguous. With 4 bases removed from V and 2 bases from J, the gap between germline ends came to 8 bases. Germline lookup yields CDR1 SGHAT and CDR2 FQDESV (reference sequence). The CDR3 runs 13 residues.

The rearrangement joins TRBV5-1 to TRBJ2-1; the D is unclear. The V end was cut by 0 bases, the J end by 7 bases, with 14 bases between. Per germline, CDR1 SGHRS and CDR2 YFSETQ. This CDR3 is built from 15 residues. The CDR3 sequence: CASSLEGLVRNEQFF. In nucleotides, the CDR3 is TGCGCCAGCAGCTTGGAGGGCTTAGTGCGGAATGAGCAGTTCTTC.

This clonotype was detected only a few times. This chain uses TRBV7-2 with TRBJ2-3; 7 bases align to TRBD2. CDR3 length: 16 amino acids. V shed 3 bases and J 1 base; nucleotides not matched to a gene: 7. CDR1 and CDR2 from the germline V gene are SGHTA and FQGNSA. The CDR3 is CASSLGSGGGTDTQYF. CDR3 DNA: TGTGCCAGCAGCTTGGGAAGTGGGGGGGGCACAGATACGCAGTATTTT. The full variable domain, completed using reference TRBV7-2 and TRBJ2-3, is GAGVSQSPSNKVTEKGKDVELRCDPISGHTALYWYRQSLGQGLEFLIYFQGNSAPDKSGLPSDRFSAERTGGSVSTLTIQRTQQEDSAVYLCASSLGSGGGTDTQYFGPGTRLTVL.

V and J are TRBV7-2 and TRBJ2-5, with 10 bases fitting TRBD2. This CDR3 is 15 amino acids long. Per the germline V gene, CDR1 is SGHTA and CDR2 is FQGNSA. J was trimmed by 2 bases and V by 4 bases; bases with no gene match: 4. The CDR3 sequence: CASSSSGGHQETQYF. Here the CDR3 DNA reads TGTGCCAGCAGCTCTAGCGGGGGCCATCAAGAGACCCAGTACTTC.

The rearrangement uses TRBV4-2 and TRBJ1-5, with no clear D. Trimming left V 1 base short and J 3 bases short, with 7 bases between. The CDR3 extends over 14 amino acids. Germline V gene data show CDR1 as LGHNA and CDR2 as YNFKEQ. The CDR3 DNA reads as TGTGCCAGCAGCCAAGGATCCATCAATCAGCCCCAGCATTTT. Amino acids: CASSQGSINQPQHF.

The chain recombines TRBV6-1 with TRBJ2-3; weak D call: TRBD1 (6 bases). Germline V gene lookup returns CDR1 MNHNS and CDR2 SASEGT. The CDR3 extends over 15 amino acids. With 4 bases removed from V and 5 bases from J, the gap between germline ends came to 16 bases. This CDR3 is CASSGTVARGDTQYF. CDR3 sequence (DNA): TGTGCCAGCAGTGGGACAGTCGCGAGGGGAGATACGCAGTATTTT.

The genes are TRBV20-1 and TRBJ1-5, with no clear D. The CDR3 has 12 residues. V lost 1 base to trimming and J lost 6 bases, with 7 bases between them. Germline CDR1 DFQATT, CDR2 SNEGSKA (reference sequence). In DNA, the CDR3 is TGCAGTGCTAGAGGAATCGGTCAGCCCCAGCATTTT. It yields the protein CSARGIGQPQHF.

This clonotype has just a few counts. The V gene is TRBV7-9, the J gene TRBJ2-5; 10 bases line up with TRBD2. The trim removed 9 bases at V and 2 bases at J, leaving 9 bases unmatched. This CDR3 contains 15 residues. Germline lookup yields CDR1 SEHNR and CDR2 FQNEAQ (reference sequence). CDR3 coding DNA: TGTGCCAGTAGCCCCGGACTAGCGGTACAAGAGACCCAGTACTTC. This codes for CASSPGLAVQETQYF.

This clonotype was counted many times. V usage is TRBV5-1 and J usage is TRBJ2-7; 12 bases match TRBD2. V was pared by 4 bases and J by 4 bases, with 6 bases of the junction left unmatched. CDR1 is SGHRS and CDR2 is YFSETQ in the germline V gene. CDR3 length: 15 amino acids. The CDR3 region has the DNA TGCGCCAGCAGCCTACTAGCGGGAGGCCTTTACGAGCAGTACTTC. It encodes CASSLLAGGLYEQYF.

There are a few counts of this clonotype. This chain links TRBV7-2 with TRBJ2-1, with 13 bases matching TRBD2. CDR3 length: 16 amino acids. From germline, CDR1 is SGHTA and CDR2 FQGNSA. The J segment lost 8 bases and the V segment lost 5 bases, leaving 9 bases of the junction unmatched. The CDR3 region has the DNA TGTGCCAGCAGCCTTACTAGCGGGGGGGCTATATATGAGCAGTTCTTC. This codes for CASSLTSGGAIYEQFF.